This T cell receptor beta chain stems from a study of radiotherapy plus CTLA-4 blockade in lung cancer. As concerns this clone: Its antigen is unidentified.

Profiling relied on immunoSEQ multiplex PCR, and the TCRdb table lists in-frame clones only, not all of them. Of around 77,000 clones in the sample, 74% were seen once. V gave up 5 bases and J gave up 4 bases; unmatched junction bases: 9. The CDR3 runs to 16 residues. Per germline, CDR1 SGHTA and CDR2 FQGTGA. Overall study findings and caveats: Dynamics of early blood T cell clones, together with interferon-beta, were reportedly the best predictors of response.

The sequencing used peripheral blood, collected from a patient treated with radiotherapy plus ipilimumab. The chain links TRBV7-3 to TRBJ2-2; 8 positions match TRBD1. The clonotype was recovered from a human donor with non-small cell lung cancer whose response to radiotherapy plus ipilimumab could not be evaluated. This chain's CDR3 is CASSPGQGAITGELFF. The CDR3 DNA is TGTGCCAGCAGCCCGGGGCAGGGGGCGATCACCGGGGAGCTGTTTTTT.